This TCR beta chain was sequenced in a study of blood T cell repertoires in COVID-19. For the study at large: The analysed material was cDNA or gDNA that came from T cells, B-cell-depleted T cells, or PBMCs.

Germline CDR1 SGHNT, CDR2 YENEEA. Trimming took 1 base from V and 5 from J, leaving 14 bases between them. This CDR3 region has 15 residues. Original handling: Amplification of reference gene primers provided the estimated nucleated cell counts. Only in-frame clones appear in the TCRdb table, and some are missing; sequencing was by immunoSEQ multiplex PCR. V, J and clone size reflect that table, while D and trimming were determined from the DNA. The data contain roughly 120,000 clones, around 90% of them seen just once; the ten biggest clones take up roughly 8.2%. The source is a human donor in a cohort sampled during active COVID-19. The genes are TRBV11-3 and TRBJ2-5, with D possibly matching TRBD2 (5 bases). The sequenced sample consisted of peripheral blood. CDR3 sequence reads: CASSLVGGLAETQYF. The CDR3 DNA sequence: TGTGCCAGCAGCTTAGTCGGCGGGCTGGCGGAGACCCAGTACTTC.